This T cell receptor beta chain appears in the sequencing data of a study of blood T cell repertoires in COVID-19. Study overall: Material from acute and convalescent COVID-19 was sourced from the United States, Italy and Spain.

Profiled with immunoSEQ multiplex PCR; TCRdb holds only in-frame clones, not every one. This sample has some 120,000 clones, with around 81% found just once. Germline V gene sequence: CDR1 MNHEY, CDR2 SVGEGT. CDR3 size: 15 residues. V lost 6 bases and J lost 0; bases outside the gene matches: 6. With regard to this clone: This same CDR3 is encoded by further DNA sequences in the sample.

This TCR was recovered from a human donor in a cohort sampled during active COVID-19. Sequencing input: peripheral blood. The chain joins TRBV6-2 or TRBV6-3 to TRBJ2-7; 9 bases align to TRBD1. As DNA, the CDR3 is TGTGCCAGCAGCCGGGGACAGGGTTCCTCCTACGAGCAGTACTTC. Its translation: CASSRGQGSSYEQYF.